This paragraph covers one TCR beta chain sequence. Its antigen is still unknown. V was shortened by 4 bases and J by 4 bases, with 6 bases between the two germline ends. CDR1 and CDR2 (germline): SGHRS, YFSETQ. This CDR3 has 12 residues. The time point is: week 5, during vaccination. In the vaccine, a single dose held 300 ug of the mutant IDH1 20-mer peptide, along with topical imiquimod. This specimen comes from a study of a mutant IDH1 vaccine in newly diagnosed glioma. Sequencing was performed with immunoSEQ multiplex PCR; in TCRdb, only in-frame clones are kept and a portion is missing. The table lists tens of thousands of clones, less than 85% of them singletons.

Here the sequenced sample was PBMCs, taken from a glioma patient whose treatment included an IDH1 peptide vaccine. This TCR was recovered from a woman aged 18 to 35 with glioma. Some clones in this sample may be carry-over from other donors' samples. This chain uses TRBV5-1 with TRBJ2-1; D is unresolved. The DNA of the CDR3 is TGCGCCAGCAGCCTATATTACAATGAGCAGTTCTTC. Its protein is CASSLYYNEQFF.